Reported below is one T cell receptor (beta chain). CDR1 is MNHNY, CDR2 SVGAGI, per germline (reference sequence). V was pared by 5 bases and J by 5 bases, with 19 bases between. This CDR3 has 16 residues. TCRdb re-analysed the reads in MiXCR, keeping a single row per CDR3 protein. Of a few hundred thousand distinct CDR3 sequences detected, approximately 9.5% appear once; the ten largest clones hold approximately 4.5%. These data come from a study of T cell repertoires in cytomegalovirus infection. The chain combines TRBV6-6 with TRBJ1-5; D uncertain. The receptor was derived from a human donor in good health (CMV status not recorded). Some clones in this sample may be carry-over from other donors' samples. Sequences were obtained from PBMCs. CDR3 in DNA: TGTGCCAGCAGTGGGCGGGGAGGTAATCTAGATCAGCCCCAGCATTTT. It codes for CASSGRGGNLDQPQHF.